The 12 T cell receptor beta chains reported below all come from one sample, sequenced in a study of OX40 agonist ivuxolimab in advanced cancers. Libraries were made using the immunoSEQ multiplex PCR assay. This immuneACCESS table, as held by TCRdb, lists in-frame sequences with V and J called but not all clones. Of the missing ones, under half trace to an unresolved V gene in checked studies; the others have no known cause. This sample holds tens of thousands of clones; roughly 90% were observed only once. Clones ranked in the top ten supply 10% of the sample. Sequences were derived from CD4+ or CD8+ T cells sorted from blood, sampled in a trial of the OX40 agonist ivuxolimab. These TCRs come from an adult with an advanced solid tumor such as melanoma, head and neck, liver or kidney cancer.

This chain connects TRBV7-9 to TRBJ2-2, with D perhaps matching TRBD1 or TRBD2 (5 bases each). This CDR3 has 15 residues. The V end lost 9 bases, the J end lost 5 bases, and 19 bases lay between the germline ends. Germline CDR1 reads SEHNR; CDR2 reads FQNEAQ (reference sequence). The CDR3 is CARDTGTALTGELFF. CDR3 nucleotides: TGTGCCAGAGATACCGGGACGGCTTTGACCGGGGAGCTGTTTTTT.

This clone was observed a single time. The CDR3 sequence is CASSVLRGTGELFF. CDR3 sequence (DNA): TGTGCCAGCAGTGTTCTCAGGGGCACCGGGGAGCTGTTTTTT. J is TRBJ2-2 and V is TRBV2; D possibly corresponds to TRBD1 (6 bases). Trimming removed 4 bases at V and 4 bases at J, with 10 bases between. Germline CDR1 and CDR2: SNHLY and FYNNEI. The CDR3 consists of 14 residues.

In DNA form, the CDR3 reads TGTGCCAGCTCACCGTTAGGCGGGACAGGGCTCGAGCAGTACTTC. Translating it yields CASSPLGGTGLEQYF. J is TRBJ2-5 and V is TRBV18; TRBD1 agrees at 9 bases. The closer fit of TRBJ2-7 to the DNA end suggests the J call may be wrong. From germline, CDR1 is KGHSH and CDR2 LQKENI. The CDR3 contains 15 residues.

The genes are TRBV19 and TRBJ1-2; D gene unclear. Germline V gives CDR1 LNHDA, CDR2 SQIVND (reference sequence). Trimming shortened V by 6 bases and J by 7 bases, and 15 bases separated the two germline ends. The CDR3 contains 13 residues. CDR3 residues: CASRGGEEGGYTF. The DNA for the CDR3 is TGTGCCAGTAGAGGCGGGGAAGAGGGTGGCTACACCTTC.

The chain combines TRBV5-4 with TRBJ1-4; possibly TRBD1 for D (6 bases). Trimming pared 4 bases from V and 8 bases from J, leaving 12 bases between. CDR1 and CDR2 (germline): SGHNT, YYREEE (reference sequence). This CDR3 spans 13 amino acids. The DNA of the CDR3 is TGTGCCAGCAGCATACAGGGTGGCGAAAAACTGTTTTTT. The encoded protein is CASSIQGGEKLFF. Drawing the rest from reference TRBV5-4 and TRBJ1-4, the complete variable domain is ETGVTQSPTHLIKTRGQQVTLRCSSQSGHNTVSWYQQALGQGPQFIFQYYREEENGRGNFPPRFSGLQFPNYSSELNVNALELDDSALYLCASSIQGGEKLFFGSGTQLSVL.

The chain links TRBV19 to TRBJ1-5; 9 nucleotides align to TRBD1. CDR3 length: 15 residues. V shed 2 bases, J shed 2 bases, and the junction held 1 base outside the gene matches. The V gene's germline CDR1 is LNHDA and CDR2 SQIVND (reference sequence). The CDR3, as DNA: TGTGCCAGTAGTATATGGACAGGGGGCAATCAGCCCCAGCATTTT. This codes for CASSIWTGGNQPQHF.

The chain employs TRBV21-1 and TRBJ2-1. TRBV21-1 is a recognized pseudogene. This CDR3 is built from 15 residues. The CDR3 region is CASAKEGSTYNEQFF. The CDR3 bases are TGTGCCAGCGCCAAGGAAGGTTCAACCTACAATGAGCAGTTCTTC.

The rearrangement uses TRBV4-1 and TRBJ2-7; D possibly corresponds to TRBD2 (5 bases). This CDR3 has 17 amino acids. From germline, CDR1 is MGHRA and CDR2 YSYEKL. Trimming took 3 bases from V and 0 from J, leaving 18 bases between them. This CDR3 reads CASSQAPGSADSYEQYF. CDR3 in DNA: TGCGCCAGCAGCCAGGCCCCGGGTAGCGCCGACTCCTACGAGCAGTACTTC.

The chain recombines TRBV7-3 with TRBJ1-2; D gene uncertain. Germline V gene lookup returns CDR1 SGHTA and CDR2 FQGTGA. CDR3 length: 11 amino acids. Trimming took off 3 bases at V and 4 bases at J, with 3 bases between the two ends. CDR3 protein: CASSFTYGYTF. CDR3 in DNA: TGTGCCAGCAGCTTTACCTATGGCTACACCTTC.

The chain links TRBV5-1 to TRBJ2-5, with TRBD2 matching over 7 bases. The germline CDR1 and CDR2 sequences are SGHRS and YFSETQ. The CDR3 is 13 residues long. Germline trimming cut 4 bases from V and 3 bases from J; bases unmatched to any gene: 3. The CDR3, as DNA: TGCGCCAGCAGCCGGACTAGGGAAGAGACCCAGTACTTC. It translates to CASSRTREETQYF.

This chain connects TRBV7-3 to TRBJ1-1; unclear D gene. CDR1 and CDR2 from the germline V gene are SGHTA and FQGTGA. V was shortened by 5 bases and J by 0 bases, with 7 bases between the two germline ends. The CDR3 has 13 residues. CDR3 amino acids: CASSEQLNTEAFF. CDR3 sequence (DNA): TGTGCCAGCAGCGAGCAGCTGAACACTGAAGCTTTCTTT.

This clone appeared a single time. The V call is TRBV7-2, the J call TRBJ1-1, with a possible D match to TRBD1 (5 bases). CDR1 is SGHTA and CDR2 is FQGNSA in the germline V gene. The CDR3 has 16 amino acids. The V end was cut by 5 bases, the J end by 6 bases, with 22 bases between. The CDR3 DNA follows: TGTGCCAGCAGCCGACGTATGATACAGGTTTTGGCTGAAGCTTTCTTT. Amino acids: CASSRRMIQVLAEAFF.